A selection of T cell receptor beta chains follows, all from one sample in a study of cytomegalovirus exposure and HLA in healthy donors. TCRdb's copy holds only in-frame clones and misses some; the assay was immunoSEQ multiplex PCR. The sample has fewer than 350,000 clones; 85% to 90% are singletons. Sequencing was done on a sample of PBMCs. The receptors here all came from a woman between 18 and 29 years old in good health and CMV-seronegative. Both conserved end residues are part of each CDR3. D genes are given only for firm matches. Clone size is given for some rows only: seen once, a few or many times, or a class if the clone is expanded.

j_call,clone_size,v_call,cdr3_length,d_call,cdr3_aa,cdr3_nt
TRBJ2-3,NA,TRBV9,15,TRBD1,CASSKDRASTDTQYF,TGTGCCAGCAGTAAGGACAGGGCGAGCACAGATACGCAGTATTTT
TRBJ1-1,once,TRBV6-1,13,NA,CASSDLSSGMTFF,TGTGCCAGCAGTGATTTAAGCTCGGGGATGACTTTCTTT
TRBJ2-7,NA,TRBV14,17,NA,CASSPPGRRDLYYEQYF,TGTGCCAGCAGCCCGCCGGGGAGGCGGGACCTATACTACGAGCAGTACTTC
TRBJ1-5,NA,TRBV6-1,15,TRBD1,CASSVVGQPNQPQHF,TGTGCCAGCAGTGTTGTGGGACAGCCCAATCAGCCCCAGCATTTT
TRBJ2-7,NA,TRBV28,15,NA,CASSLDSAPPYEQYF,TGTGCCAGCAGCCTTGACAGCGCCCCCCCCTACGAGCAGTACTTC
TRBJ2-7,NA,TRBV4-2,17,TRBD2,CASSQYHLAGETYEQYF,TGTGCCAGCAGCCAATACCACCTAGCGGGGGAGACCTACGAGCAGTACTTC
TRBJ2-1,NA,TRBV27,15,TRBD1,CASRLDRGPHNEQFF,TGTGCCAGCAGACTCGACAGGGGGCCCCACAATGAGCAGTTCTTC
TRBJ2-7,NA,TRBV11-1,11,TRBD1,CASSLQGKQYF,TGTGCCAGCAGCCTACAGGGGAAGCAGTACTTC
TRBJ2-7,NA,TRBV27,16,TRBD2,CASSPEAGGPSYEQYF,TGTGCCAGCAGTCCAGAAGCGGGAGGGCCGTCCTACGAGCAGTACTTC
TRBJ2-7,few,TRBV7-2,15,TRBD2,CASRRTSSSPYEQYF,TGTGCCAGCAGGAGGACTAGTAGTTCGCCCTACGAGCAGTACTTC
TRBJ1-2,NA,TRBV6-5,14,NA,CASSYTKTGYGYTF,TGTGCCAGCAGTTACACTAAGACAGGCTATGGCTACACCTTC
TRBJ1-5,NA,TRBV28,14,NA,CASSLQASNQPQHF,TGTGCCAGCAGTTTACAGGCTAGCAATCAGCCCCAGCATTTT
TRBJ1-2,NA,TRBV2,13,NA,CASSEVKNYGYTF,TGTGCCAGCAGTGAAGTTAAAAACTATGGCTACACCTTC